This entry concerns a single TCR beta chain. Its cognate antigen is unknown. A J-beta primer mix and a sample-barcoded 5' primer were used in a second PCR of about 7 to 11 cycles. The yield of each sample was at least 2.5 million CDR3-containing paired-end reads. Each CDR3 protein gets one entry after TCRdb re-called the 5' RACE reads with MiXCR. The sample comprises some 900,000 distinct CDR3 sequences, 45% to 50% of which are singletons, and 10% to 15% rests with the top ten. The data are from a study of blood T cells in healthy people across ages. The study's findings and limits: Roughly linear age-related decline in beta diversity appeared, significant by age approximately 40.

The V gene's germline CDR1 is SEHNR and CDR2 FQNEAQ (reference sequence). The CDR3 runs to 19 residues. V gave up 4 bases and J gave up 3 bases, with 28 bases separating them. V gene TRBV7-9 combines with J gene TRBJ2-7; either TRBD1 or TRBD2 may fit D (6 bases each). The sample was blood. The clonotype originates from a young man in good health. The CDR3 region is CASSSRRGAGRALVYEQYF. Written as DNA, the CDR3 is TGTGCCAGCAGCTCACGAAGGGGGGCCGGCAGGGCTCTGGTCTACGAGCAGTACTTC.